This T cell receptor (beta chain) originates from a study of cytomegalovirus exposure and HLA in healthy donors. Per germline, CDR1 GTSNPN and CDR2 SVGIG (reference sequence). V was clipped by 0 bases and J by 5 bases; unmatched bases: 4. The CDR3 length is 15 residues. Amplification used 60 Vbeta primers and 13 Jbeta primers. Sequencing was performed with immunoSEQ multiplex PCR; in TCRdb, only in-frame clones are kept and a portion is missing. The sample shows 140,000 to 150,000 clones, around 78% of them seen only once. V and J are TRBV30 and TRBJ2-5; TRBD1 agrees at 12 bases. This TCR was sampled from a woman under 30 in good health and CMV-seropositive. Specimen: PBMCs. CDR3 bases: TGTGCCTGGAGTGTTTGGGACAGGGGGCTGGAGACCCAGTACTTC. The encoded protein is CAWSVWDRGLETQYF.